A single TCR beta chain is shown here with its context. The entry originates in a study of CD8 T cells in Susac syndrome. Random-hexamer reverse transcription was applied to about 0.5 to 1 ug RNA. TCRdb re-derived calls from the immunoSEQ multiplex PCR reads in MiXCR, one entry per CDR3 protein. The table has about 190,000 distinct CDR3 sequences, 95% seen once. The sequenced target, TCR beta, came from blood CD8+ and CD4+ T cells. The CDR3 has 16 amino acids. The junction had 3 bases not matched to a gene; V was cut back by 2 bases and J by 2 bases. Germline V lookup: CDR1 KGHDR, CDR2 SFDVKD. Sequencing input: CD8+ T cells from PBMCs. This clonotype was sampled from a human donor with Susac syndrome. V usage is TRBV24-1 and J usage is TRBJ2-3; 10 nucleotides match TRBD2. The CDR3 region is CATSDWTSGTTDTQYF. DNA for the CDR3: TGTGCCACCAGTGATTGGACTAGCGGCACCACAGATACGCAGTATTTT.